This T cell receptor beta chain emerged from a study of T cell changes during pregnancy in multiple sclerosis. Only in-frame clones appear in the TCRdb table, and some are missing; sequencing was by immunoSEQ multiplex PCR. The table lists about 93,000 clones, roughly 89% of them singletons. A single count supports this clone. The V end was cut by 1 base, the J end by 2 bases, with 15 bases between. This CDR3 is built from 16 residues. Germline V gives CDR1 SGHDT, CDR2 YYEEEE. The TCR originated in a female donor in good health, enrolled as a control in a pregnancy study. The chain carries TRBV5-6 and TRBJ2-5; tentatively, D is TRBD1 (6 bases). Sequenced here: peripheral blood, sampled after pregnancy. The CDR3 DNA sequence: TGTGCCAGCAGCTTGAGGGGGAACAGGGTACAAGAGACCCAGTACTTC. Protein sequence: CASSLRGNRVQETQYF.